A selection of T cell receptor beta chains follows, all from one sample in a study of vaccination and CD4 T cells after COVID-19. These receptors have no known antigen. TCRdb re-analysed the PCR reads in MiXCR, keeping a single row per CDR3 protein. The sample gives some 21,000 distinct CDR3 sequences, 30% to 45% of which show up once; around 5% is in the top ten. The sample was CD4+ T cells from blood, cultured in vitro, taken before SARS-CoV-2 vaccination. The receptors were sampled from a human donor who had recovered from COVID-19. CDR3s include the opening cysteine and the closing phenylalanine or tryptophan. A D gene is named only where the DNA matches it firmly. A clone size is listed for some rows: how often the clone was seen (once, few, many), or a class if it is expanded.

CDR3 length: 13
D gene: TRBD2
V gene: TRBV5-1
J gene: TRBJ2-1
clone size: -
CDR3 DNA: TGCGCCAGCAGGGTAGGACTAGCTAATGAGCAGTTCTTC
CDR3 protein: CASRVGLANEQFF

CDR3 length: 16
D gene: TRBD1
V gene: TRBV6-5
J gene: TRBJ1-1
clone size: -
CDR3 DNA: TGTGCCAGCAGTTACCTCCAAGCCGCAGGGGGCACTGAAGCTTTCTTT
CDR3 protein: CASSYLQAAGGTEAFF

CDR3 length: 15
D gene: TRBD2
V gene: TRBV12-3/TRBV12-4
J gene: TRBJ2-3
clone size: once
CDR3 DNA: TGTGCCAGCAGTTTACTAGCGGGAAGCACAGATACGCAGTATTTT
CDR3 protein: CASSLLAGSTDTQYF

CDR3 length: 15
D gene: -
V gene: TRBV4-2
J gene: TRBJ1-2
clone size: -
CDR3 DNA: TGTGCCAGCAGCCCCCCCTCACCAGGGGTGTTGAGCTACACCTTC
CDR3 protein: CASSPPSPGVLSYTF

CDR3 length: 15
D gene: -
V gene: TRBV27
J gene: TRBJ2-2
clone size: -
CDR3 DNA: TGTGCCAGCAGTTTACCGGGGGCAAAGAGGGGGGAGCTGTTTTTT
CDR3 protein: CASSLPGAKRGELFF

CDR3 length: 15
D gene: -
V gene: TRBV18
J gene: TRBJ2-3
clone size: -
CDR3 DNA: TGTGCCAGCTCAATACAAGGGAGTTACACAGATACGCAGTATTTT
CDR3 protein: CASSIQGSYTDTQYF

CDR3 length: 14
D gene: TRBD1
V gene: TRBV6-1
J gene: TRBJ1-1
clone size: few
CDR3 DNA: TGTGCCAGCGCCCGGGACAGGGTGTACACTGAAGCTTTCTTT
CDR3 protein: CASARDRVYTEAFF

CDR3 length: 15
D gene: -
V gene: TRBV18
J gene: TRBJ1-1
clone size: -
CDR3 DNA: TGTGCCAGCTCACCACGGGGCGGAGATAACACTGAAGCTTTCTTT
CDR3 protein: CASSPRGGDNTEAFF

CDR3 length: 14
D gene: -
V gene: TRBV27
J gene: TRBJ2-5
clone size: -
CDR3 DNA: TGTGCCAGCAGTCAATATGGAGTGTCTGAGACCCAGTACTTC
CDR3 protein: CASSQYGVSETQYF

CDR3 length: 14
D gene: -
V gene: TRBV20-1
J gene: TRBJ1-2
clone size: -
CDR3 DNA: TGCAGTGCTAGAGATAATTGGCAGGGCTATGGCTACACCTTC
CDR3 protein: CSARDNWQGYGYTF

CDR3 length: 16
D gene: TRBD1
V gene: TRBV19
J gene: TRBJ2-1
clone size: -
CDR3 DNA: TGTGCCAGTAGTATAAACGAGGGGACAGGTCACAATGAGCAGTTCTTC
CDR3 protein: CASSINEGTGHNEQFF

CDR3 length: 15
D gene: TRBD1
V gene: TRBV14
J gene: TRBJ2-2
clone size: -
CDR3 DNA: TGTGCCAGCAGCCAAGAACAGGGGGCCCCCGGGGAGCTGTTTTTT
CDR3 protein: CASSQEQGAPGELFF

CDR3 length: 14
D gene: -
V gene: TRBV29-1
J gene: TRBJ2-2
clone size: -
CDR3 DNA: TGCAGCGTTGGCGGGGGCCGGGGCACCGGGGAGCTGTTTTTT
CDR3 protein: CSVGGGRGTGELFF

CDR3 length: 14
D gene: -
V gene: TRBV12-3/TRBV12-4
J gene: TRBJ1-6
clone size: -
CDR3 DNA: TGTGCCAGCAGTGCGCAGGGACGTCTCTCACCCCTCCACTTT
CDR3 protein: CASSAQGRLSPLHF

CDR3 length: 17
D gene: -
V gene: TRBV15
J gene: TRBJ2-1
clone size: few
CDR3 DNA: TGTGCCACCAGCAGAGAGGGAACCGGCTATCGTTACAATGAGCAGTTCTTC
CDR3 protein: CATSREGTGYRYNEQFF

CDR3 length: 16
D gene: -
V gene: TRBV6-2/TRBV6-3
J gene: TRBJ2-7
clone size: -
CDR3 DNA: TGTGCCAGCAGTTACCGGGGCAGTTGGACTCCCCGCGAGCAGTACTTC
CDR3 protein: CASSYRGSWTPREQYF

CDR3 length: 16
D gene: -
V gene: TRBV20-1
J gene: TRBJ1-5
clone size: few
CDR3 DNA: TGCAGTGCTCTAAGGGGACGGGGGGCTAGCAATCAGCCCCAGCATTTT
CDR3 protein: CSALRGRGASNQPQHF

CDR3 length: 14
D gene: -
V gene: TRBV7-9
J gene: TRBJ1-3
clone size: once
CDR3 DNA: TGTGCCAGCAGCCAAGCGTCAGGGGGAAACACCATATATTTT
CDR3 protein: CASSQASGGNTIYF

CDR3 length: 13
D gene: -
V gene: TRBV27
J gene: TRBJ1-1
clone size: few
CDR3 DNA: TGTGCCAGCAGTTATAATGGGGGCGCTGAAGCTTTCTTT
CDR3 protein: CASSYNGGAEAFF

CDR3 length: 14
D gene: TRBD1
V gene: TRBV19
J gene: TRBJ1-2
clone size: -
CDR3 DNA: TGTGCCAGCTTAACCGCAGGGGGCGCACATGGCTACACCTTC
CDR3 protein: CASLTAGGAHGYTF

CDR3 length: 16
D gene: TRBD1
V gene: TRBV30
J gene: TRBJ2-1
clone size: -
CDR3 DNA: TGTGCCTGCAGCACGGGACAGGGGCCCGGCGGCAATGAGCAGTTCTTC
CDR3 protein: CACSTGQGPGGNEQFF

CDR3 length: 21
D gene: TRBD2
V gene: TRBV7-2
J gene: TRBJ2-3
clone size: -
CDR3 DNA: TGTGCCAGCAGCCGACGTATTTTACTGGGCGGGAGGGCCCCGAGGACAGATACGCAGTATTTT
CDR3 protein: CASSRRILLGGRAPRTDTQYF

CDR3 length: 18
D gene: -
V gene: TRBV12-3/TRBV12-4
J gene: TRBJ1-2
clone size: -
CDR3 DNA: TGTGCCAGCAGTTTAGCGGACTGGCTGGGCAGGGAATCCAATGGCTACACCTTC
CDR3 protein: CASSLADWLGRESNGYTF